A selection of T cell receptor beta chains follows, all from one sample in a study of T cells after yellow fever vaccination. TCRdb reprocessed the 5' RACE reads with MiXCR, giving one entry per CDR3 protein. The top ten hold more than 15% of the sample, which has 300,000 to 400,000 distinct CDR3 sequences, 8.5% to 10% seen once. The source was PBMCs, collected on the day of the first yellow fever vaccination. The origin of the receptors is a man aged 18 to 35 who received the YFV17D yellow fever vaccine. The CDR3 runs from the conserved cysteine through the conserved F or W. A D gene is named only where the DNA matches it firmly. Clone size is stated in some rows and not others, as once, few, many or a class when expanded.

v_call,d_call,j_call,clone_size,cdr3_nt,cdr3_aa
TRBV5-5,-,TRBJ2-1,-,TGTGCCAGCAGCTTGGTCCTACAGCGGGAGTTCTTC,CASSLVLQREFF
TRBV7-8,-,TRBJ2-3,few,TGTGCCAGCAGCTTAGCCCGGGGGCTCACAGATACGCAGTATTTT,CASSLARGLTDTQYF
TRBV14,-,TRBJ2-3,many,TGTGCCAGCAGCCAAAGATCCGGGACACGATTCACAGATACGCAGTATTTT,CASSQRSGTRFTDTQYF
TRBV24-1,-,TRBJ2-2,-,TGTGCCACCAGTGATAACAGGGTGAACACCGGGGAGCTGTTTTTT,CATSDNRVNTGELFF
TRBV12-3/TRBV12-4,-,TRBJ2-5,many,TGTGCCAGCAGTTTCTTACAGAGGGAGACCCAGTACTTC,CASSFLQRETQYF
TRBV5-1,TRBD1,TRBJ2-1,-,TGCGCCAGCGGCCCGGGACAGCAGTACAATGAGCAGTTCTTC,CASGPGQQYNEQFF
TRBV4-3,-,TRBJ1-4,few,TGCGCCAGCAGCACACCGGGGGTCCTCTACGAAAAACTGTTTTTT,CASSTPGVLYEKLFF
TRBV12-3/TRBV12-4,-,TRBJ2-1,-,TGTGCCAGCAGTGGGGGGTTCTTC,CASSGGFF
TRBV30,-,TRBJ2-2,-,TGTGCCTGGAGTGTCCGGGTTACCGGGGAGCTGTTTTTT,CAWSVRVTGELFF
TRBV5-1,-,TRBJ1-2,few,TGCGCCAGCGGCCCCCTTTCCCCTAACTATGGCTACACCTTC,CASGPLSPNYGYTF
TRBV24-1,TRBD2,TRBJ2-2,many,TGTGCCACCGGTCCGGGGGGGTCGGCGACCGGGGAGCTGTTTTTT,CATGPGGSATGELFF
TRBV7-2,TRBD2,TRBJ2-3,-,TGTGCCAGCAGCTTAGCCGGGGGGTTCACAGATACGCAGTATTTT,CASSLAGGFTDTQYF
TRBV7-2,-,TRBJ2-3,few,TGTGCCAGCAGCTTCCCAACTGGTGCTACCACAGATACGCAGTATTTT,CASSFPTGATTDTQYF
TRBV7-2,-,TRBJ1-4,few,TGTGCCAGCCGGGATCCGGGGGGTGAAAAACTGTTTTTT,CASRDPGGEKLFF
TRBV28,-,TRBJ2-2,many,TGTGCCAGCAGTTTAATAATGGCCGGGGAGCTGTTTTTT,CASSLIMAGELFF
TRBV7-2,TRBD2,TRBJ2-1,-,TGTGCCAGCTCTCCTAGCGGGGTTTACAATGAGCAGTTCTTC,CASSPSGVYNEQFF